The entry below gives a single T cell receptor beta chain sequence along with its context. This clonotype was seen a few times. Its binding antigen is unknown. Per-base qualities were not stored, and no clone one base away is much larger. TCRdb shows the sequencer as Illumina NovaSeq 6000. TCRalpha and TCRbeta cDNA libraries were built by 5'RACE with constant-segment primers, adding sample barcodes and unique molecular identifiers. RNA was extracted from every sample with Trizol reagent. Libraries were amplified in two PCR steps, with a second sample barcode and Illumina TruSeq adapters added in the second step. Libraries were sequenced on an Illumina NovaSeq with 2 x 150 bp paired-end reads. Under the source paper's analysis protocol: With migec v1.2.7, reads were demultiplexed and then collapsed into UMI-guided consensus sequences. Using mixcr v2.1.11, UMI consensuses were aligned to TRA and TRB V and J templates and then assembled into clonotypes. A clonotype was counted as expanded or contracted only when both edgeR and NoisET called the clonotype significant, with the noise models trained on biological replicates. For edgeR calls, the cutoffs were a false discovery rate-adjusted p below 0.01 and a log2 fold-change threshold of 1. As an exploratory analysis of dynamics, max-normalized trajectories of the 1000 most abundant clonotypes were examined by PCA with hierarchical clustering. The CD4 or CD8 phenotype of responding clones was assigned using the separately sequenced CD4+ and CD8+ repertoires. TCRdb applied fastp at Q25 and MiXCR to the public reads, then kept only in-frame beta chains. Rows merge per CDR3 protein into single entries with the most common DNA and genes. It is TCRdb's table, rather than the study itself, that gives the V and J calls and clone size. The sample table holds tens of thousands of distinct CDR3 sequences, of which 20% to 25% were seen once. The ten biggest clones cover less than 55% of the sample.

The data were obtained in a study of T-cell memory formation after mild COVID-19 (dated by TCRdb to the early 2020s). Describing the broader study: TCR sequence clusters from the two donors were found to be largely donor specific. T-cell clones expanding and contracting after mild COVID-19 in two donors were tracked by longitudinal TCRalpha and TCRbeta repertoire sequencing. Two young, previously healthy adult volunteers made up the cohort, one male and one female. On the study overall, not on this receptor specifically: Some responding clones were detected in pre-infection memory, which suggested that pre-existing cross-reactive memory T cells had joined the SARS-CoV-2 response. From day 15 to 85, contracting clones showed balanced CD4/CD8 phenotypes, whereas a second wave of clones that expanded from day 15 to 37 leaned towards CD4+. The study included only a couple of mild cases, and larger cohorts that include severe cases with pre-infection samples were judged to be necessary. Contracting CD4+ clones were located mainly in the CM and EM memory subsets, whereas CD8+ clones were found to be enriched in EMRA. Whether the second-wave clones peaking on day 37 were SARS-CoV-2 specific was not confirmed.

Including cysteine and phenylalanine, the CDR3 has 14 amino acids. The only DNA kept is the CDR3, 42 bases in frame from the first base. V sheds 3 bases and J sheds 2 bases, leaving 11 bases between their ends. Reading the germline V gene (reference sequence) gives CDR1 SGHAT and CDR2 FQDESV. Ficoll-Paque density gradient centrifugation was used to isolate PBMCs. Recombination connected TRBV11-1 to TRBJ2-7; TRBD1 might be the D gene, on 5 matching bases. Sequenced input: PBMCs or a T cell subset sorted from them (not recorded which). The TCR comes from a man between 18 and 29 years old who had mild COVID-19 (a few samples of this study predate the infection). The sample titles of this study are shuffled in the database, so cell type and time point are left out; the donor was told from shared clones. The nucleotides read TGTGCCAGCAGCTTCTCCACAGGAGCCTACGAGCAGTACTTC. It codes for CASSFSTGAYEQYF.